Listed below are T cell receptor beta chains from one sample, sequenced in a study of shared clonotypes between healthy human individuals. Assay used: immunoSEQ multiplex PCR; TCRdb lists only in-frame clones, some missing. The table shows around 1,900,000 clones, with 80% to 95% occurring only once. The specimen sequenced was naive CD8+ T cells from PBMCs. Receptors originate from a man younger than 35 in good health. Some clones in this sample may be carry-over from other donors' samples. Each CDR3 is given with its conserved first and last residue. D genes are given only for firm matches. Some rows have no size entry. The others give once, few or many, or a class for an expanded clone.

j_call clone_size v_call d_call cdr3_nt cdr3_aa
TRBJ1-1 once TRBV5-1 . TGCGCCAGCAGCCCGGGGCCCTGGGTCGGCACTGAAGCTTTCTTT CASSPGPWVGTEAFF
TRBJ2-1 . TRBV11-2 TRBD1 TGTGCCAGCAGCCGGGGAAACAGGGGCGCTTCTGATGAGCAGTTCTTC CASSRGNRGASDEQFF
TRBJ2-7 . TRBV5-1 . TGCGCCAGCAGCTTGGCAGACTCGAGCTCCTACGAGCAGTACTTC CASSLADSSSYEQYF
TRBJ1-5 once TRBV6-1 . TGTGCCAGCAGACCACACTCTAGCAATCAGCCCCAGCATTTT CASRPHSSNQPQHF
TRBJ2-2 . TRBV6-5 . TGTGCCAGCAGTTACGGGGTCAACACCGGGGAGCTGTTTTTT CASSYGVNTGELFF
TRBJ2-7 . TRBV29-1 . TGCAGCGTTGAAGATCTTTTAGAGCAGTACTTC CSVEDLLEQYF
TRBJ1-1 . TRBV28 . TGTGCCAGCAGTTTATTGTCAGGGGATGTGAACACTGAAGCTTTCTTT CASSLLSGDVNTEAFF
TRBJ2-7 . TRBV7-3 . TGTGCCAGCAGCCCAATAGAGGTCAAGTGGGTTCGCTCCTACGAGCAGTACTTC CASSPIEVKWVRSYEQYF
TRBJ2-1 . TRBV9 TRBD1 TGTGCCAGCAGCCTCCGGACAGGGGATGAGCAGTTCTTC CASSLRTGDEQFF
TRBJ2-5 . TRBV2 TRBD1 TGTGCCAGCAGCCCCGGGACAGGGTATGAGACCCAGTACTTC CASSPGTGYETQYF
TRBJ1-3 . TRBV7-7 . TGTGCCAGCAGCTTATCCCTAAACGCTGGAAACACCATATATTTT CASSLSLNAGNTIYF
TRBJ1-5 . TRBV21-1 . TGTGCCAGCAGCAATCGGGACAGGCGGGGGAACAATCAGCCCCAGCATTTT CASSNRDRRGNNQPQHF
TRBJ2-7 . TRBV29-1 . TGCAGCGTTGGACAAGGAGCGCTTAGCTCCTACGAGCAGTACTTC CSVGQGALSSYEQYF
TRBJ2-7 . TRBV11-2 . TGTGCCAGCAGCCAAGGGTGGGGTCCGTACTTC CASSQGWGPYF
TRBJ2-7 . TRBV9 . TGTGCCAGCAGCGTAGGATCGACCTCCTACGAGCAGTACTTC CASSVGSTSYEQYF
TRBJ1-1 . TRBV27 TRBD1 TGTGCCAGCAGGAGGGGGCGTCAAACTGAAGCTTTCTTT CASRRGRQTEAFF
TRBJ2-7 . TRBV27 . TGTGCCAGCCGAGGGGACGGAGGCTTTGAGCAGTACTTC CASRGDGGFEQYF
TRBJ2-1 . TRBV11-2 TRBD2 TGTGCCAGCAGCTTATTGGGGAGTCTAGCGGGAATCTATGAGCAGTTCTTC CASSLLGSLAGIYEQFF
TRBJ2-3 . TRBV19 TRBD2 TGTGCCAGTAGTATCGGACTAGCGGGGTACACAGATACGCAGTATTTT CASSIGLAGYTDTQYF
TRBJ1-1 . TRBV5-5 TRBD1 TGTGCCAGCAGGTGGGACAGGGGGCGCACTGAAGCTTTCTTT CASRWDRGRTEAFF
TRBJ2-3 . TRBV5-5 TRBD2 TGTGCCAGCAGCTTGGGGGTAGCGGGAGGGCCGTACACAGATACGCAGTATTTT CASSLGVAGGPYTDTQYF
TRBJ2-7 . TRBV19 . TGTGCCAGTAGTATAGGAAGAGGGGTCGAGCAGTACTTC CASSIGRGVEQYF
TRBJ1-4 . TRBV29-1 TRBD1 TGCAGCGTTGAATCGTTACCGGGACAGGGGGTTGCAACTAATGAAAAACTGTTTTTT CSVESLPGQGVATNEKLFF
TRBJ2-7 . TRBV28 . TGTGCCAGCAGTTCAGAGGGGACGATCGGCCCGGGGGTGGAGCAGTACTTC CASSSEGTIGPGVEQYF
TRBJ2-1 . TRBV11-3 TRBD2 TGTGCCAGCAGCCCGGGCGCGGTAGCGGGCGTAGAGCAGTTCTTC CASSPGAVAGVEQFF
TRBJ1-2 once TRBV9 . TGTGCCAGCAGCGTAGGCACAGTTAGGAACTATGGCTACACCTTC CASSVGTVRNYGYTF
TRBJ2-7 . TRBV7-8 TRBD2 TGTGCCAGCAGCCTGGGGACTAGCGGACACTACGAGCAGTACTTC CASSLGTSGHYEQYF
TRBJ2-1 once TRBV9 TRBD2 TGTGCCAGCAGCGTTAGAGCGGGAGGGTACAATGAGCAGTTCTTC CASSVRAGGYNEQFF
TRBJ2-5 . TRBV5-1 TRBD1 TGCGCCAGCAGCATCAGACAGGGGCGCCCGGGAGAGACCCAGTACTTC CASSIRQGRPGETQYF
TRBJ2-1 . TRBV18 . TGTGCCAGCTCGTCATTCCCGGTCCGGGACCTATTGAATGAGCAGTTCTTC CASSSFPVRDLLNEQFF
TRBJ2-1 . TRBV11-2 . TGTGCCAGCAGCTTAGGCAGCGATGAGCAGTTCTTC CASSLGSDEQFF
TRBJ2-3 . TRBV5-4 . TGTGCCAGCAGCTTGTTTAAGGAAGCGTCGCAGTATTTT CASSLFKEASQYF
TRBJ2-7 . TRBV27 . TGTGCCAGCAGTCTTAACAGGGCTGGTGAGCAGTACTTC CASSLNRAGEQYF
TRBJ1-5 . TRBV28 TRBD1 TGTGCCAGCAGCCACGACAGGGCTAGGAATCAGCCCCAGCATTTT CASSHDRARNQPQHF
TRBJ2-2 . TRBV19 . TGTGCCACTGGGGACTGGACGACCGGGGAGCTGTTTTTT CATGDWTTGELFF
TRBJ2-1 . TRBV28 . TGTGCCAGCAGTTTGGGTCTGACGTACAATGAGCAGTTCTTC CASSLGLTYNEQFF
TRBJ2-1 . TRBV29-1 TRBD2 TGCAGCGTTCCAACTAGCGGCTCCTACAATGAGCAGTTCTTC CSVPTSGSYNEQFF
TRBJ2-7 . TRBV4-1 TRBD2 TGCGCCAGCAGCCAAGCTAGCGGGAGAGGATACGAGCAGTACTTC CASSQASGRGYEQYF
TRBJ2-7 . TRBV29-1 . TGCAGCGTTGAAGGGCGGTCCCGGGACGGTGAAGTTTACGAGCAGTACTTC CSVEGRSRDGEVYEQYF
TRBJ2-7 . TRBV29-1 TRBD2 TGCAGCGCTAGACTAGCGGGAGGCCCCCCCTACGAGCAGTACTTC CSARLAGGPPYEQYF
TRBJ2-1 once TRBV11-2 . TGTGCCAGCAGCTTAAACTGGGACGCCGACAATGAGCAGTTCTTC CASSLNWDADNEQFF
TRBJ1-1 . TRBV5-1 TRBD1 TGCGCCAGCAGCCGGAGACAGGGCCCCATGAACACTGAAGCTTTCTTT CASSRRQGPMNTEAFF
TRBJ2-5 . TRBV6-6 . TGTGCCAGCAGGAGTACGGGCCCCCGGCAAGAGACCCAGTACTTC CASRSTGPRQETQYF
TRBJ2-1 . TRBV7-9 . TGTGCCAGCAGCTCGCAAAGGATGAGCTCCTACAATGAGCAGTTCTTC CASSSQRMSSYNEQFF
TRBJ2-7 . TRBV4-3 . TGCGCCAGCAGATCAGCCGGATCCCACGAGCAGTACTTC CASRSAGSHEQYF
TRBJ2-3 . TRBV7-9 . TGTGCTTCAACACCGGGGCGCCAAAACACAGATACGCAGTATTTT CASTPGRQNTDTQYF
TRBJ2-7 . TRBV7-2 . TGTGCCAGCAGCTTACGGCAGGGACGGTACGAGCAGTACTTC CASSLRQGRYEQYF
TRBJ1-2 . TRBV5-1 TRBD1 TGCGCCAGCAGCGGGGACCGGGACAGGGATAACTATGGCTACACCTTC CASSGDRDRDNYGYTF
TRBJ2-5 . TRBV7-9 TRBD2 TGTGCCAGCAGCCATCTCCGTGGGAGGGTAAAAGAGACCCAGTACTTC CASSHLRGRVKETQYF
TRBJ2-1 . TRBV10-3 TRBD2 TGTGCCACGGAGGGGACGGGAGGTGCCTACAATGAGCAGTTCTTC CATEGTGGAYNEQFF
TRBJ2-1 . TRBV28 . TGTGCCAGCAGTTTATCCCCCTACAATGAGCAGTTCTTC CASSLSPYNEQFF
TRBJ2-5 . TRBV7-3 . TGTGCCAGCAGCTCACGGGTCGAAGAGACCCAGTACTTC CASSSRVEETQYF
TRBJ1-2 . TRBV11-2 . TGTGCCAGCAGCTTAACTCCAGACAGGTTAGCTAACTATGGCTACACCTTC CASSLTPDRLANYGYTF